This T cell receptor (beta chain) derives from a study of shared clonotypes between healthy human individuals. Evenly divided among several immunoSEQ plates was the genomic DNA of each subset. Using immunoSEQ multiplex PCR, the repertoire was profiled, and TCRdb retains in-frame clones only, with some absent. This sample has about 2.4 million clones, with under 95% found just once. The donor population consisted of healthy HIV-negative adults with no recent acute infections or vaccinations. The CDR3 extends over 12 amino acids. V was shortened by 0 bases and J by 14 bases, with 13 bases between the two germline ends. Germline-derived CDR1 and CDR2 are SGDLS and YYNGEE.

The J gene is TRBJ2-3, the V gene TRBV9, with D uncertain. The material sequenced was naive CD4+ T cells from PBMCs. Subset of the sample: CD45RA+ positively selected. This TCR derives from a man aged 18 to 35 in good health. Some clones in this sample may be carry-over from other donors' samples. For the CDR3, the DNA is TGTGCCAGCAGCGTAGGTCTTAGTCCCCGGTATTTT. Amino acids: CASSVGLSPRYF.